The 21 T cell receptor beta chains listed next were all sequenced from one sample in a study of OX40 agonist ivuxolimab in advanced cancers. The table came from immunoSEQ multiplex PCR; TCRdb's copy has only in-frame clones and leaves some out. The sample holds approximately 84,000 clones, nearly 90% seen once. The material was CD4+ or CD8+ T cells sorted from blood, obtained in a trial of the OX40 agonist ivuxolimab. The receptors were sampled from an adult with an advanced solid tumor such as melanoma, head and neck, liver or kidney cancer.

The chain couples TRBV4-2 to TRBJ2-2; maybe TRBD1 (6 bases). The CDR3 has 17 residues. The ends were cut back, 0 bases at V and 6 bases at J, with 17 bases in the middle. Germline V CDR1 and CDR2: LGHNA, YNFKEQ. CDR3 in DNA: TGTGCCAGCAGCCAAGAACTACGACAGGCGGAAGCCGGGGAGCTGTTTTTT. Translation: CASSQELRQAEAGELFF.

The rearrangement links TRBV19 to TRBJ2-7, with D maybe TRBD1 (5 bases). The CDR3 consists of 16 residues. Trimming took off 4 bases at V and 2 bases at J, with 18 bases between the two ends. CDR1 and CDR2 from the germline V gene are LNHDA and SQIVND (reference sequence). CDR3 coding DNA: TGTGCCAGTAGTAGGGGCCAACTCGGCAATGCCTACGAGCAGTACGTC. Its translation: CASSRGQLGNAYEQYV.

The chain carries TRBV27 and TRBJ1-3, with TRBD1 identical over 7 bases. Germline CDR1 reads MNHEY; CDR2 reads SMNVEV (reference sequence). CDR3 length: 17 amino acids. V dropped 0 bases and J dropped 0; count of bases not matched to a gene: 5. The CDR3 nucleotides read TGTGCCAGCAGTTTATCGGCGACAGGGTACTCTGGAAACACCATATATTTT. Amino acids: CASSLSATGYSGNTIYF.

This rearrangement joins TRBV6-5 to TRBJ1-5; D call uncertain. The V end was cut by 3 bases, the J end by 0 bases, with 9 bases between. This CDR3 comprises 15 residues. CDR1 MNHEY and CDR2 SVGAGI come from the germline V gene. CDR3 DNA: TGTGCCAGCAGTTATTCCGCGTATAGCAATCAGCCCCAGCATTTT. Translated, it gives CASSYSAYSNQPQHF.

The chain is built from TRBV30 and TRBJ2-7; D is perhaps TRBD1 or TRBD2 (6 bases each). In germline, CDR1 is GTSNPN, CDR2 SVGIG (reference sequence). This CDR3 spans 14 amino acids. Deletions cut 1 base from V and 9 bases from J, with 19 bases between. In DNA, the CDR3 is TGTGCCTGGAGTGAGGGGGGAGGCCCGTGGGGGCAGTACTTC. This codes for CAWSEGGGPWGQYF.

The CDR3 DNA is TGTGCCAGCAGTTCCCCCGCCAGGGGGGGATATTACTATGGCTACACCTTC. This gives the protein CASSSPARGGYYYGYTF. The chain recombines TRBV27 with TRBJ1-2, with 7 bases identical to TRBD1. V lost 4 bases to trimming and J lost 3 bases; unmatched junction nucleotides: 14. CDR1 is MNHEY, CDR2 SMNVEV, per germline (reference sequence). The CDR3 has 17 amino acids.

The rearrangement links TRBV2 to TRBJ2-1; 9 nucleotides line up with TRBD2. Germline assignment: CDR1 SNHLY and CDR2 FYNNEI. The CDR3 sequence is 13 residues long. The J segment lost 8 bases and the V segment lost 6 bases, leaving 5 bases of the junction unmatched. The CDR3 DNA follows: TGTGCCAGCAGAGCTAGCGGGATCTATGAGCAGTTCTTC. This gives the protein CASRASGIYEQFF.

This rearrangement joins TRBV7-9 to TRBJ2-2; tentative D call: TRBD1 (6 bases). Trimming took off 5 bases at V and 2 bases at J, with 18 bases between the two ends. The germline V gene encodes CDR1 SEHNR and CDR2 FQNEAQ (reference sequence). The CDR3 loop spans 17 amino acids. CDR3 residues: CASSAIFPGHNTGELFF. The CDR3, as DNA: TGTGCCAGCAGCGCCATATTCCCGGGACACAACACCGGGGAGCTGTTTTTT.

In this sample, this clone turned up once. The chain is built from TRBV19 and TRBJ2-5; 10 nucleotides match TRBD2. The CDR3 sequence is 13 residues long. Germline CDR1 and CDR2: LNHDA and SQIVND (reference sequence). With V trimmed by 6 bases and J by 6 bases, 4 bases remained unmatched. The CDR3 DNA sequence: TGTGCCAGTAGGGTAGCGGGGGGACAGACCCAGTACTTC. It yields the protein CASRVAGGQTQYF.

V is TRBV5-1 and J is TRBJ1-1; 7 bases match TRBD1. With 4 bases clipped from V and 1 base from J, the junction kept 1 base outside the gene matches. The CDR3 is 13 amino acids. Per germline, CDR1 SGHRS and CDR2 YFSETQ. CDR3 sequence (DNA): TGCGCCAGCAGCGGACAGGAGAACACTGAAGCTTTCTTT. This codes for CASSGQENTEAFF.

In this sample, this clone turned up a few times. The chain has TRBV9 and TRBJ1-1, with D maybe TRBD1 (5 bases). V lost 6 bases, J lost 5 bases, and 11 bases lay in between. The CDR3 has 12 amino acids. Per the germline V gene, CDR1 is SGDLS and CDR2 is YYNGEE. CDR3 DNA sequence: TGTGCCAGCAACAACGGGGGGACTGAAGCTTTCTTT. This sequence encodes CASNNGGTEAFF.

This clone showed up just once. The chain recombines TRBV30 with TRBJ1-5, with D possibly TRBD1 on 6 matching bases. The CDR3 runs to 15 residues. Deletions cut 2 bases from V and 4 bases from J, with 15 bases between. Looked up from germline, CDR1 is GTSNPN and CDR2 is SVGIG (reference sequence). CDR3 residues: CAWSQRRGRNQPQHF. CDR3 nucleotides: TGTGCCTGGAGTCAGCGCAGGGGCAGGAATCAGCCCCAGCATTTT.

The V gene is TRBV18, the J gene TRBJ1-1; 9 bases fit TRBD1. The CDR3 extends over 14 amino acids. Per the germline V gene, CDR1 is KGHSH and CDR2 is LQKENI. The junction had 3 bases not matched to a gene; V was cut back by 4 bases and J by 3 bases. In DNA, the CDR3 is TGTGCCAGCTCACGGACAGGGGTAGACACTGAAGCTTTCTTT. This translates into CASSRTGVDTEAFF.

The V gene is TRBV6-1, the J gene TRBJ1-1; perhaps TRBD1 as D (6 bases). Trimming stripped 1 base from V and 6 bases from J, with 12 bases between. The CDR3 has 14 amino acids. CDR1 MNHNS and CDR2 SASEGT come from the germline V gene. As DNA, the CDR3 is TGTGCCAGCAGTGAAGTTGGGGGGCTGGCTGAAGCTTTCTTT. As protein: CASSEVGGLAEAFF.

The chain is built from TRBV6-1 and TRBJ1-4; D not certain. V was shortened by 6 bases and J by 8 bases, with 16 bases between the two germline ends. The CDR3 spans 14 residues. The germline CDR1 and CDR2 sequences are MNHNS and SASEGT. The CDR3 loop reads CASSRGPLREKLFF. CDR3 DNA: TGTGCCAGCAGCCGCGGACCCCTTCGGGAAAAACTGTTTTTT.

V is TRBV6-6 and J is TRBJ1-4; TRBD1 might be the D (6 bases). V dropped 6 bases and J dropped 10 bases, with 12 bases sitting between them. Germline V gene sequence: CDR1 MNHNY, CDR2 SVGAGI (reference sequence). The length of the CDR3 is 12 residues. In DNA form, the CDR3 reads TGTGCCAGCAGGGGTGGAGGGGGAAAACTGTTTTTT. This codes for CASRGGGGKLFF.

This rearrangement joins TRBV6-5 to TRBJ1-2, with D perhaps matching TRBD1 (5 bases). Germline V CDR1 and CDR2: MNHEY, SVGAGI. The V end was cut by 7 bases, the J end by 2 bases, with 17 bases between. The CDR3 extends over 15 amino acids. DNA for the CDR3: TGTGCCAGCACTAGGGGTCTGGGGGACAACTATGGCTACACCTTC. Protein sequence: CASTRGLGDNYGYTF.

This chain links TRBV6-1 with TRBJ1-6; D possibly corresponds to TRBD1 (5 bases). From germline, CDR1 is MNHNS and CDR2 SASEGT. This CDR3 spans 14 amino acids. V was clipped by 7 bases and J by 11 bases, with 18 bases between them. The CDR3 region has the DNA TGTGCCAGCACCATCGACAGCGACGTTCCACCCCTCCACTTT. It yields the protein CASTIDSDVPPLHF.

The chain uses TRBV27 and TRBJ2-3; D not certain. CDR1 is MNHEY and CDR2 is SMNVEV in the germline V gene (reference sequence). Trimming cost V 3 bases and J 5 bases, with 9 bases left between them. The CDR3 has 13 amino acids. CDR3 sequence reads: CASSFAGEDTQYF. CDR3 DNA: TGTGCCAGCAGTTTTGCAGGCGAAGATACGCAGTATTTT.

The V and J genes are TRBV27 and TRBJ2-2; no definite D call. The CDR3 is 17 amino acids. Trimming left V 11 bases short and J 0 bases short, with 22 bases between. Germline V gene data show CDR1 as MNHEY and CDR2 as SMNVEV (reference sequence). CDR3 residues: CARKIVWTEPNTGELFF. The CDR3 nucleotides are TGTGCCCGCAAAATAGTCTGGACGGAACCGAACACCGGGGAGCTGTTTTTT.

V is TRBV14 and J is TRBJ2-3; TRBD1 matches 8 bases. Germline V gene sequence: CDR1 SGHDN, CDR2 FVKESK. Losses at the gene ends were 3 bases for V and 15 bases for J; bases not matched to a gene: 8. This CDR3 spans 12 amino acids. CDR3: CASSQARTGIYF. The CDR3 nucleotides read TGTGCCAGCAGCCAGGCAAGGACAGGGATCTATTTT. Based on the CDR3 plus reference TRBV14 and TRBJ2-3, the full variable domain is EAGVTQFPSHSVIEKGQTVTLRCDPISGHDNLYWYRRVMGKEIKFLLHFVKESKQDESGMPNNRFLAERTGGTYSTLKVQPAELEDSGVYFCASSQARTGIYFGPGTRLTVL.